These 9 T cell receptor beta chains were all obtained from the same sample, sequenced in a study of T cells in Graves' hyperthyroidism and ophthalmopathy. Amplified regions were TCR beta CDR3 sequences from RNA transcripts. The HTBI set primed first-round TCR CDR3 RT-PCR. TCRdb independently ran MiXCR on the multiplex PCR reads; one entry per CDR3 protein. Of 250,000 to 300,000 distinct CDR3 sequences listed, 12% to 15% were seen once; the top ten hold roughly 30%. Specimen: blood. Receptors were obtained from a woman in her fifties or sixties with Graves' hyperthyroidism that later progressed to Graves' ophthalmopathy.

This clonotype has ten or more counts. The chain couples TRBV29-1 to TRBJ2-2, with 9 bases identical to TRBD2. With 1 base clipped from V and 0 bases from J, the junction kept 12 bases outside the gene matches. Germline V gene lookup returns CDR1 SQVTM and CDR2 ANQGSEA. The CDR3 runs to 19 residues. CDR3 nucleotide sequence: TGCAGCGTTGAAGCTGATATAGGAGCGGGAGGCCCGAACACCGGGGAGCTGTTTTTT. It specifies CSVEADIGAGGPNTGELFF.

This chain links TRBV20-1 with TRBJ2-1, with 9 bases lining up with TRBD2. V shed 7 bases, J shed 9 bases, and the junction held 13 bases outside the gene matches. The CDR3 is 14 residues long. From germline, CDR1 is DFQATT and CDR2 SNEGSKA (reference sequence). The CDR3 is CSVFRLAGEGEQFF. CDR3 in DNA: TGCAGTGTTTTCCGATTAGCGGGAGAGGGTGAGCAGTTCTTC.

This clonotype was picked up many times. V usage is TRBV20-1 and J usage is TRBJ2-1, with D perhaps matching TRBD1 or TRBD2 (5 bases each). Germline values: CDR1 DFQATT, CDR2 SNEGSKA (reference sequence). The CDR3 is made up of 13 amino acids. V was shortened by 1 base and J by 9 bases, with 13 bases between the two germline ends. CDR3 loop: CSARVPSTGEQFF. The DNA for the CDR3 is TGCAGTGCTAGAGTCCCTAGCACAGGTGAGCAGTTCTTC.

The V call is TRBV20-1, the J call TRBJ1-2, with D possibly matching TRBD1 (6 bases). The CDR3 runs 14 residues. CDR1 is DFQATT, CDR2 SNEGSKA, per germline (reference sequence). V was trimmed by 6 bases and J by 6 bases, leaving 20 bases between them. CDR3 residues: CSATPQSGAHGYTF. CDR3 nucleotide sequence: TGCAGTGCAACCCCCCAATCGGGGGCTCATGGCTACACCTTC.

The sample holds many counts of this clonotype. The rearrangement links TRBV27 to TRBJ1-5, with D maybe TRBD1 (5 bases). Per the germline V gene, CDR1 is MNHEY and CDR2 is SMNVEV (reference sequence). Trimming took 6 bases from V and 4 from J, leaving 19 bases between them. The CDR3 has 16 amino acids. This chain's CDR3 is CASRGSFRDPNQPQHF. In DNA, the CDR3 is TGTGCCAGCAGGGGGTCATTCAGGGACCCAAATCAGCCCCAGCATTTT.

This clonotype was observed at least ten times. CDR3 in DNA: TGTGCCAGCAGCCAAGAGGGGCGCTCTAACTATGGCTACACCTTC. Its translation is CASSQEGRSNYGYTF. J is TRBJ1-2 and V is TRBV4-2; a weak D match, TRBD1 (5 bases). V lost 0 bases to trimming and J lost 0 bases, with 8 bases between them. Looked up from germline, CDR1 is LGHNA and CDR2 is YNFKEQ. This CDR3 region has 15 residues.

This clonotype came up many times. This chain uses TRBV12-3 or TRBV12-4 with TRBJ1-1; D is ambiguous. CDR3 size: 12 residues. V shed 3 bases and J shed 8 bases, with 10 bases lying between them. The CDR3 is CASSFGKAEAFF. The CDR3 nucleotides read TGTGCCAGCAGTTTTGGCAAGGCCGAAGCTTTCTTT.

This clonotype was recorded at least ten times. The chain combines TRBV2 with TRBJ2-1; D is uncertain. Germline CDR1 reads SNHLY; CDR2 reads FYNNEI. V lost 4 bases, J lost 5 bases, and 12 bases lay in between. CDR3 length: 14 residues. The CDR3 spells CASSAETTDNEQFF. CDR3 DNA sequence: TGTGCCAGCAGTGCCGAGACCACAGACAATGAGCAGTTCTTC. The full variable domain, its missing parts supplied by reference TRBV2 and TRBJ2-1, is EPEVTQTPSHQVTQMGQEVILRCVPISNHLYFYWYRQILGQKVEFLVSFYNNEISEKSEIFDDQFSVERPDGSNFTLKIRSTKLEDSAMYFCASSAETTDNEQFFGPGTRLTVL.

This clonotype was counted only a few times. The chain uses TRBV20-1 and TRBJ2-1, with 8 bases that match TRBD2. V was clipped by 3 bases and J by 8 bases; unmatched bases: 18. CDR1 is DFQATT, CDR2 SNEGSKA, per germline (reference sequence). There are 17 residues in the CDR3. The chain's CDR3 is CSASPLSWSGRGHEQFF. The CDR3 DNA reads as TGCAGTGCTAGCCCCCTAAGTTGGAGCGGGAGAGGTCATGAGCAGTTCTTC.